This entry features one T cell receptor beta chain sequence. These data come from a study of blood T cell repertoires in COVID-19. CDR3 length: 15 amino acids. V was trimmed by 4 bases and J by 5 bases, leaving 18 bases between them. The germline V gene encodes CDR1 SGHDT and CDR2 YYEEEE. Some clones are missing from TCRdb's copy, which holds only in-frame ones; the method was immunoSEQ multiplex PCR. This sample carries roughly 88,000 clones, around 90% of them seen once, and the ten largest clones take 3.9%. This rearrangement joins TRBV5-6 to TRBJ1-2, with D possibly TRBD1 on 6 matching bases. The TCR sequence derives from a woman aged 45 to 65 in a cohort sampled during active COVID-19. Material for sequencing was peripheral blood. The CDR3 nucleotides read TGTGCCAGCAGCGCGGACCTCGGACAGTTTTATGGCTACACCTTC. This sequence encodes CASSADLGQFYGYTF.